This T cell receptor (beta chain) was retrieved from a study of cytomegalovirus exposure and HLA in healthy donors (dated by TCRdb to 2017 to 2019). Turning to the overall study: According to an earlier analysis of 587 of the donors, roughly 180 million T cells yielded over 100 million unique TCR beta sequences and 276 Gb of sequence data. Approximately 300 gigabases of sequencing data and around 90 million unique TCR sequences made up an early release that covered some 640 HLA-typed donors. Roughly 5 DR-DQ haplotypes were treated as single units for association and clustering because of strong linkage in the cohort. The aim of the study was to test whether cataloging public T cell receptors could identify signatures of past pathogen exposure. The later analysis used no new phenotypic data to find candidate immune exposures, relying instead on TCR beta sequences and their occurrence across donors. Every discovery cohort repertoire had been produced on one sequencing platform. To study patterns of TCR occurrence, a later analysis re-analyzed previously published TCR beta repertoires from more than 550 donors and added high-resolution HLA genotyping. In an earlier analysis of over 550 of the donors, high-throughput TCR beta sequencing was used to judge whether each TCR beta V gene segment behaved as functional or pseudogenic. HLA typing covered class I and class II loci at four-digit resolution. Alongside the repertoire data, information on donor age, sex, ethnicity and CMV serostatus was compiled. Of the approximately 400 genotyped donors, approximately 82% fell in the genetic ancestry cluster associated with self-reported Caucasian donors. High-throughput TCR immunosequencing, statistical association of individual TCRs with disease status, and machine learning were combined to predict cytomegalovirus infection status. On average, 235,054 unique TCR beta nucleotide sequences were sequenced per donor among 398 genotyped donors of the cohort, with around 19% of those sequences being non-productive. Genome-wide SNP genotypes for about 60% of the roughly 700 donors were used in a later genetic analysis, which treated that subset as a discovery cohort. Typing coverage differed by locus: A, B, C, DRB1 and DQB1 were typed in roughly 620-640 donors, DQA1 in 500 to 550, DPA1 in around 580, and DPB1 in just under 490. A separate validation cohort of roughly 130 different subjects was used in addition to the approximately 640-subject first cohort. The study profiled the T cell repertoires of hundreds of subjects by immunosequencing and related them to cytomegalovirus serostatus.

The cohort was made up of around 720 healthy bone marrow donors. At the time of sampling, all cohort members were nominally healthy, though unrecorded immune exposures were likely present. The donor tested CMV seronegative, placing the donor among the roughly 340 seronegative members of the cohort. Each donor provided a peripheral blood sample, and peripheral blood mononuclear cells were used for TCR beta sequencing. The Qiagen DNeasy Blood Extraction Kit was used to extract genomic DNA from the blood cell samples. Library preparation was by the immunoSEQ multiplex PCR assay. For the multiplex PCR, a mixture combining 60 forward primers for TCR Vbeta segments and 13 reverse primers for TCR Jbeta segments was used. A multiplex PCR assay on genomic DNA amplified the CDR3 region of rearranged TCR beta genes. The amplified TCR beta libraries were sequenced on the Illumina HiSeq System as 87-base-pair reads. The authors' analysis ran thus. A later analysis tallied tens of millions of unique TCR beta chains across the 700 or so repertoires, and approximately 11 million of those chains were shared by two or more donors. Raw reads were error-corrected and collapsed into unique sequences by a nearest-neighbor algorithm in which closely related sequences were merged to remove PCR and sequencing errors. CDR3 sequences were aligned to IMGT reference sequences to assign V, D and J gene segments. Each retained sequence needed at least a six-nucleotide match to both a V gene segment and a J gene segment. Rearrangements were classified as productive when the CDR3 lacked stop codons and remained in frame with V and J, and all other rearrangements were classified as non-productive. Following IMGT convention, CDR3 was defined as the stretch from the second conserved V-encoded cysteine up to the conserved J-encoded phenylalanine. In an earlier analysis of some 550 of the donors, sequences lacking an unambiguous match to a single V gene segment were excluded. An earlier analysis of 587 of the donors called V segments functional above 56.7% productive rearrangements and segregating when the between-donor standard deviation exceeded 5%. To diagnose cytomegalovirus status from the catalog of TCR beta chain sequences, a statistical classification framework was built. V and J gene assignment, in a later analysis, came from comparing TCR nucleotide sequences with IMGT/GENE-DB human TR gene sequences. The TCRdist pipeline was used in a later analysis to assign CDR3 sequences and most-parsimonious VDJ recombination scenarios. In a later analysis, each TCR beta chain was defined by its CDR3 amino acid sequence together with its V-gene family, and reads without a unique V-gene family were excluded. To address suspected cross-contamination and a sequencing artifact, a later analysis removed approximately 600 highly shared, low-generation-probability nucleotide sequences. In a later analysis, a clonal expansion index was calculated for each public chain from normalized within-repertoire ranks of inferred template counts. In a later analysis, generation probabilities were computed using a VDJ recombination model fitted to out-of-frame rearrangements, and the results were checked against IGoR. In a later analysis, hypergeometric tests were used to score TCR-TCR, TCR-HLA and TCR-CMV co-occurrence, with a repertoire-size bias correction applied to TCR pairs. A later analysis estimated false discovery rates by permuting HLA or CMV assignments 20 times. A later analysis grouped co-occurring TCRs with DBSCAN, adding TCRdist sequence similarity when clustering within HLA-allele-positive subsets. Repertoires with fewer than 30,000 or more than 120,000 public chains were left out of co-occurrence clustering, as were about 5 repertoires with anomalous nucleotide sharing. Sourced from immuneACCESS, this table was stored by TCRdb with only in-frame sequences that have V and J called. A share of the clones is absent; for the studies checked, an unresolved V gene accounts for under half, and the remainder has no known explanation. V, J and clone size are those of that table, while D and trimming were read from the DNA. The sample table lists under 150,000 clones, roughly 80% of them with a count of one. The ten largest clones capture over 0.95% of the sample.

As concerns this clone: There is no known antigen for this receptor. No qualities accompany the bases; no much larger clone lies one base away.

Study-wide conclusions, independent of this receptor: A group of highly shared sequence variants was considered likely to be a technical artifact of the sequencing pipeline. The only immune exposure information available for the cohort was CMV serostatus. The 87-base-pair reads could not distinguish some IMGT-functional V segments, including TRBV6-2 and TRBV6-3, so those segments were excluded. Because HLA typing was missing for some donors at each locus, association tests included only the typed subset. This cohort had only TCR beta chains sequenced, and the lack of alpha or paired-chain data limited which features could be detected. V-gene and J-gene trimming of TCR beta chains was associated with a missense DCLRE1C variant in a later genetic analysis, and the association was replicated in an independent cohort. Because counts were too low, seventeen rarely observed V segments, including chromosome 9 orphons, were left out of the earlier analysis of 587 of the donors. A later analysis reported that several top co-occurrence clusters appeared linked to parvovirus B19, influenza, CMV and Epstein-Barr virus. The presence/absence analyses assumed that sequencing depth was roughly uniform across donors, and that assumption may not be true. In a later analysis, 16,951 TCR beta sequences were associated with specific HLA alleles at a false discovery rate of 0.05. Most TCR sequences were observed very rarely across donors, whereas some public TCRs were present in many individuals. Linkage disequilibrium might explain the correlated functional status among segregating V segments, but an unknown experimental factor could not be ruled out. A further reported finding was that TCR beta sequences accurately predicted the HLA-A and HLA-B alleles for most subjects in the first cohort. In a later genetic analysis, fewer N-insertions in productive TCRs were reported among donors in an Asian-associated ancestry cluster than the 666-donor mean. According to the authors, the approach could potentially be generalized to other disease states and immunological phenotypes. According to a later analysis, most CMV-associated TCR beta chains appeared to be HLA-restricted, and the HLA associations seemed to be driven largely by CMV exposure. The classifier was reported to diagnose cytomegalovirus status with high specificity and sensitivity in both the original and validation cohorts. A total of 150 or so TCR beta chains were listed by the study as associated with cytomegalovirus. An earlier analysis of 450 to 750 of the donors showed that most TCR beta V segments appeared in productive rearrangements either about 87% or about 30% of the time, which broadly matched IMGT annotations. In vitro tests confirmed that three of the cytomegalovirus-associated TCR beta chains recognize cytomegalovirus antigens. Compared with equally common non-associated chains, HLA-associated TCR beta chains in a later analysis were more clonally expanded and had lower generation probabilities. According to a later analysis, TCR association rates differed among HLA loci, with DRB1 alleles showing the most associated TCRs and HLA-C alleles showing the fewest. When HLA alleles, especially DR and DQ, strongly co-occurred, TCR associations were difficult to assign to individual alleles.

V lost 5 bases and J lost 1 base; the stretch between them is 4 bases long. CDR1 and CDR2, looked up from the germline V gene (reference sequence), are MNHEY and SMNVEV. Its CDR3 holds 12 amino acids, cysteine through phenylalanine. Left in the record is the CDR3 DNA by itself, 36 bases read in frame from the first base. Sample: PBMCs. The chain is made from TRBV27 and TRBJ2-3, with no reliable assignment of the D segment. The origin of this receptor is a girl aged 2 to 10 in good health and CMV-seronegative. The DNA reads TGTGCCAGCAGTCCAGGCACAGATACGCAGTATTTT. This sequence encodes CASSPGTDTQYF.